The source of this TCR beta chain is a study of siplizumab effects on memory and regulatory T cells. With V trimmed by 6 bases and J by 0 bases, 4 bases remained unmatched. Germline V gene sequence: CDR1 MNHNS, CDR2 SASEGT. This CDR3 spans 14 amino acids. In the mixed lymphocyte reaction, cells were cocultured for around six days at 37°C. Regarding this clone: Its matching antigen is unknown.

General study findings and limits: Treg origin accounted for an average of 68.8% of mappable alloreactive CD4+ clones with siplizumab and about 30% in controls. Unstimulated subset assignment was obtained for only a minor fraction of alloreactive clones. Memory cells seemed less diverse than naive T cells, which also seemed major contributors to the alloresponse.

Libraries were prepared by immunoSEQ multiplex PCR; TCRdb keeps only in-frame clonotypes and omits some of them. The top ten hold over 6.5% of the sample, which has about 15,000 clones, around 43% seen once. The sample taken for sequencing was CFSE-low (dividing) CD4+ T cells sorted from an allogeneic mixed lymphocyte reaction. The receptor's source is a human donor in good health; the cells came from an allogeneic mixed lymphocyte reaction. Some clones in this sample may be carry-over from other donors' samples. The V gene is TRBV6-1, the J gene TRBJ2-7; 8 bases match TRBD1. The CDR3 protein is CASRGTGRSYEQYF. For the CDR3, the DNA is TGTGCCAGCAGGGGGACAGGACGCTCCTACGAGCAGTACTTC.